These 9 T cell receptor beta chains were all obtained from the same sample, sequenced in a study of early T cells in non-severe SARS-CoV-2 infection. TCRdb passed the 5' RACE reads through MiXCR, listing each CDR3 protein once. In the table there are 30,000 to 35,000 distinct CDR3 sequences, approximately 4.4% of which are singletons. Sequenced input: whole blood. These receptors were collected from an adult who was a healthcare worker with PCR-confirmed SARS-CoV-2 infection or an uninfected control (not recorded which).

There are many counts of this clonotype. The chain combines TRBV6-5 with TRBJ1-6; D not resolved. CDR3 length: 14 amino acids. In germline, CDR1 is MNHEY, CDR2 SVGAGI. V shed 2 bases and J shed 6 bases, with 8 bases lying between them. CDR3 in DNA: TGTGCCAGCAGTTACGAAGGAGGTAATTCACCCCTCCACTTT. This translates into CASSYEGGNSPLHF.

CDR3 in amino acids: CASSDQGNTEAFF. The CDR3 DNA is TGTGCCAGCAGTGACCAGGGGAACACTGAAGCTTTCTTT. The rearrangement links TRBV6-4 to TRBJ1-1; D may be TRBD1 (5 bases). Germline V lookup: CDR1 MRHNA, CDR2 SNTAGT. The length of the CDR3 is 13 residues. The germline V and J ends were trimmed by 2 bases and 1 base, with 5 bases remaining between them.

In its sample, this clonotype was seen many times. This chain joins TRBV6-5 and TRBJ2-7; 7 nucleotides line up with TRBD1. This CDR3 region has 16 residues. V dropped 6 bases and J dropped 5; count of bases not matched to a gene: 16. In germline, CDR1 is MNHEY, CDR2 SVGAGI. This CDR3 reads CASSFDPGTAVDEQYF. The CDR3, as DNA: TGTGCCAGCAGCTTCGATCCCGGGACAGCCGTCGACGAGCAGTACTTC.

This clonotype was observed a few times. The rearrangement joins TRBV7-2 to TRBJ2-3; 10 bases are shared with TRBD2. The CDR3 is 17 amino acids. V shed 4 bases, J shed 5 bases, and the junction held 12 bases outside the gene matches. The germline V gene encodes CDR1 SGHTA and CDR2 FQGNSA. CDR3 in DNA: TGTGCCAGCAGCTCTATTGGAGCGGGGGGGCCAGGAGATACGCAGTATTTT. Amino acids: CASSSIGAGGPGDTQYF.

This clonotype has only a few counts. The CDR3, as DNA: TGTGCCAGCAGCTGGGACAGCGTGAACACTGAAGCTTTCTTT. Its translation: CASSWDSVNTEAFF. J is TRBJ1-1 and V is TRBV7-2; 7 nucleotides match TRBD1. Germline CDR1 and CDR2: SGHTA and FQGNSA. The CDR3 is 14 residues long. V lost 4 bases, J lost 0 bases, and 2 bases stayed unmatched.

This clonotype was counted only a few times. The V and J genes are TRBV3-1 and TRBJ1-1; D unresolved. In germline, CDR1 is LGHDT, CDR2 YNNKEL (reference sequence). V was clipped by 6 bases and J by 4 bases, with 9 bases between them. The CDR3 covers 12 residues. Here the CDR3 DNA reads TGTGCCAGCAGAGACGCGGGCACTGAAGCTTTCTTT. Protein product: CASRDAGTEAFF.

This clonotype was seen at least ten times. The genes are TRBV6-5 and TRBJ2-3; 15 nucleotides align to TRBD2. V shed 2 bases, J shed 1 base, and the junction held 4 bases outside the gene matches. The length of the CDR3 is 18 residues. Per the germline V gene, CDR1 is MNHEY and CDR2 is SVGAGI. The DNA for the CDR3 is TGTGCCAGCAGTTACGGGACTAGCGGGGGGACTCGCACAGATACGCAGTATTTT. Translated, it gives CASSYGTSGGTRTDTQYF.

The sample holds many counts of this clonotype. V usage is TRBV2 and J usage is TRBJ1-1, with 7 bases aligning to TRBD1. Germline CDR1 is SNHLY and CDR2 is FYNNEI. After removal of 3 bases from V and 10 bases from J, the junction contained 8 bases not matched to a gene. The CDR3 is made up of 13 amino acids. CDR3 sequence: CASSDRRPGGAFF. CDR3 nucleotide sequence: TGTGCCAGCAGTGACCGGAGGCCAGGGGGAGCTTTCTTT.

This clonotype showed up many times. This chain joins TRBV28 and TRBJ2-2, with 7 bases fitting TRBD1. The V and J ends lost 3 bases and 7 bases, in that order; junction bases with no gene match: 5. CDR3 length: 14 amino acids. CDR1 is MDHEN, CDR2 SYDVKM, per germline. Here the CDR3 reads CASSLTGLNGELFF. For the CDR3, the DNA is TGTGCCAGCAGTTTGACAGGGCTTAACGGGGAGCTGTTTTTT.